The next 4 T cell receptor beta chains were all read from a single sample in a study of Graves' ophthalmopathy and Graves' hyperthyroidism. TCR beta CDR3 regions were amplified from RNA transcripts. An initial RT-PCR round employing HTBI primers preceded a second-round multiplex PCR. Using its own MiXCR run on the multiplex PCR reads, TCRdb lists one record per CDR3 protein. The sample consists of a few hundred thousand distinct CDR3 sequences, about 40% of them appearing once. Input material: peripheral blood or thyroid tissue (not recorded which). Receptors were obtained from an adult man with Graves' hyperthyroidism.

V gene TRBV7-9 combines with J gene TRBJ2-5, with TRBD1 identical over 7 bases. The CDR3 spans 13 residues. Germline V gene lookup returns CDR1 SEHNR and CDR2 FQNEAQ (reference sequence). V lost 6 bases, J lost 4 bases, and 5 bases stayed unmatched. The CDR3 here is CASSRDSRETQYF. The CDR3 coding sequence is TGTGCCAGCAGTCGGGACAGTCGAGAGACCCAGTACTTC.

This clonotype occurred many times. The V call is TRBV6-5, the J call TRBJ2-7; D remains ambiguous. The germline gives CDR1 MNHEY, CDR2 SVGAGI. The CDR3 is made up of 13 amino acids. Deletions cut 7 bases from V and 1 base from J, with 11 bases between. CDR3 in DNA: TGTGCCAGCATATCACCAGGTTCCTACGAGCAGTACTTC. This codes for CASISPGSYEQYF.

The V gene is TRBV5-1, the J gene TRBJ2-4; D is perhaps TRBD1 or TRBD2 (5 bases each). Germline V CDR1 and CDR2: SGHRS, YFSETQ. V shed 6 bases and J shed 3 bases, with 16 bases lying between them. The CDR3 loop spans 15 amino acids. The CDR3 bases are TGCGCCAGCAATGAGGGGAGTAGCCTCAAAAACATTCAGTACTTC. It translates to CASNEGSSLKNIQYF.

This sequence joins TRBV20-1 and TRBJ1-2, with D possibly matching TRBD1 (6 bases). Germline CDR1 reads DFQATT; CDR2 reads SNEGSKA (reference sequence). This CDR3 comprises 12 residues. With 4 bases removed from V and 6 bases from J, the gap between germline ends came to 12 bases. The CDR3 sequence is CSAKGGVDGYTF. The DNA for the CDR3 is TGCAGTGCTAAGGGGGGCGTCGATGGCTACACCTTC.